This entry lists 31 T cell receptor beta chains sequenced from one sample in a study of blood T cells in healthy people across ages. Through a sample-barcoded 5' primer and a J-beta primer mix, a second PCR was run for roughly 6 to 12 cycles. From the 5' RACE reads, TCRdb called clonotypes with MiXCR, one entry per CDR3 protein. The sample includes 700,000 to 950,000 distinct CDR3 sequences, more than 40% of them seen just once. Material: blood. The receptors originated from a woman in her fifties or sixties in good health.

Here the CDR3 reads CSAPTIRSNEKLFF. The CDR3 DNA follows: TGCAGTGCCCCTACTATCCGGTCTAATGAAAAACTGTTTTTT. J is TRBJ1-4 and V is TRBV20-1, with no clear D. The CDR3 totals 14 residues. Germline V gene data show CDR1 as DFQATT and CDR2 as SNEGSKA (reference sequence). Deletions cut 6 bases from V and 3 bases from J, with 14 bases between.

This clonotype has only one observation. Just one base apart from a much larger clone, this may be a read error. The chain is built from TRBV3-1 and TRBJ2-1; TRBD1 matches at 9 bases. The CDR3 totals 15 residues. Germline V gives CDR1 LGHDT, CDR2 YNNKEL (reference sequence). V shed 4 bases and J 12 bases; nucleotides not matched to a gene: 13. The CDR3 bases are TGTGCCAGCAGCCCCTACGCGGACAGGGGCTATGGGCAGTTCTTC. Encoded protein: CASSPYADRGYGQFF.

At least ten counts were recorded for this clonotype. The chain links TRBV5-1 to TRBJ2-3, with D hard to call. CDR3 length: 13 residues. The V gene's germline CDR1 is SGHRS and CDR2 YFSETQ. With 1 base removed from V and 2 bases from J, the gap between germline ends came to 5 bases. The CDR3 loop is CASSLQDTDTQYF. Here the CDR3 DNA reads TGCGCCAGCAGCTTGCAGGACACAGATACGCAGTATTTT.

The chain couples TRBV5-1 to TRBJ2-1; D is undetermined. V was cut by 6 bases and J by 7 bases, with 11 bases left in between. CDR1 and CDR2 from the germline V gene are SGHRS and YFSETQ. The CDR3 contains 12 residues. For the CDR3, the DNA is TGCGCCAGCACCCCTCCTGGGAATGAGCAGTTCTTC. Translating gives CASTPPGNEQFF.

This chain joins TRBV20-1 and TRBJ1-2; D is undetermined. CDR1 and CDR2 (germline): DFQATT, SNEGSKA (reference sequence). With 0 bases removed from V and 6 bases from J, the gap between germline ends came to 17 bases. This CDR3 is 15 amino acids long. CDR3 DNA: TGCAGTGCTAGAGATCTTGGGGTTGGGGTCCATGGCTACACCTTC. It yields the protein CSARDLGVGVHGYTF.

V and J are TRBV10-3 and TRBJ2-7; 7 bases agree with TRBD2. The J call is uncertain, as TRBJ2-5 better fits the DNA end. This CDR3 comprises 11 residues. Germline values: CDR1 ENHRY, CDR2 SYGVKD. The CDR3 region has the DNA TGTGCCATCAGTGGGGGGGGGACCCAGTACTTC. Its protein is CAISGGGTQYF.

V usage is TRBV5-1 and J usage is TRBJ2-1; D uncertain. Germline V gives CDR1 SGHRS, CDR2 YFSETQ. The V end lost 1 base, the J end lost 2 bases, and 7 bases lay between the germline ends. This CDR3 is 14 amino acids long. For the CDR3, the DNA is TGCGCCAGCAGCTTGAACGACCCCTACAATGAGCAGTTCTTC. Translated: CASSLNDPYNEQFF. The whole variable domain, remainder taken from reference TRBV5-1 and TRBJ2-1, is KAGVTQTPRYLIKTRGQQVTLSCSPISGHRSVSWYQQTPGQGLQFLFEYFSETQRNKGNFPGRFSGRQFSNSRSEMNVSTLELGDSALYLCASSLNDPYNEQFFGPGTRLTVL.

CDR3 loop: CASNFFGRENSPLHF. The CDR3 nucleotides read TGTGCCAGCAACTTTTTCGGCAGGGAAAATTCACCCCTCCACTTT. The chain links TRBV6-5 to TRBJ1-6; weak D call: TRBD1 (5 bases). The CDR3 consists of 15 residues. Germline CDR1 MNHEY, CDR2 SVGAGI. Between the trimmed V and J ends, which lost 7 bases and 7 bases, there was a span of 17 bases.

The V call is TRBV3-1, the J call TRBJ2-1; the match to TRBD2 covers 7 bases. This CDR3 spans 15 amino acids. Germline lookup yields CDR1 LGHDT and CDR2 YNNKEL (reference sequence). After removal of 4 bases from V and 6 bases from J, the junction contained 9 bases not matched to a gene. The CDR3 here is CASSLRGLGFNEQFF. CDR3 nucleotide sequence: TGTGCCAGCAGCCTCCGAGGACTAGGGTTCAATGAGCAGTTCTTC.

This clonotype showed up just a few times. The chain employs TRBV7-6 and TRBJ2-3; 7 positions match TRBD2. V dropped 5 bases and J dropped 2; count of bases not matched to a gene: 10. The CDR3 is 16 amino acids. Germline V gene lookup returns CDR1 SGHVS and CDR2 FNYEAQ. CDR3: CASSPQPSGPTDTQYF. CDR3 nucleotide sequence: TGTGCCAGCAGCCCCCAACCTAGCGGCCCCACAGATACGCAGTATTTT.

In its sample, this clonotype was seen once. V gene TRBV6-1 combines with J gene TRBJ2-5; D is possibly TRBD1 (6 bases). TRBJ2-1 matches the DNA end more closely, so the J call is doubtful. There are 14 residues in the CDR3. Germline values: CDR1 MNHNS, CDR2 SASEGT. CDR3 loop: CASSDRGRQETQFF. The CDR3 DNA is TGTGCCAGCAGTGACAGGGGTAGGCAAGAGACCCAGTTCTTC.

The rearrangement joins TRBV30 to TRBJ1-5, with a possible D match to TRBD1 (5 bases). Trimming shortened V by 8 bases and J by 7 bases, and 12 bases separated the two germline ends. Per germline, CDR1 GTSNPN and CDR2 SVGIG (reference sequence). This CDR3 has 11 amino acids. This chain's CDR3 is CAGGAGQPQHF. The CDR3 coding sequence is TGTGCCGGTGGGGCCGGGCAGCCCCAGCATTTT.

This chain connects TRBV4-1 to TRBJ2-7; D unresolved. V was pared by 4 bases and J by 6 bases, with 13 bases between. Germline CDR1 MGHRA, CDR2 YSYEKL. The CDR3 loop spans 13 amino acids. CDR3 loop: CASSLILAGEQYF. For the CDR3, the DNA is TGCGCCAGCAGCCTTATCTTAGCAGGCGAGCAGTACTTC.

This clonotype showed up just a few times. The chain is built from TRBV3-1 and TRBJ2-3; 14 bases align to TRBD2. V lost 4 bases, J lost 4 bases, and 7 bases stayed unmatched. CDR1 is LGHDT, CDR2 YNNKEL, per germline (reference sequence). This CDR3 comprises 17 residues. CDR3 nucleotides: TGTGCCAGCAGCCTATCGACTAGCGGGGGGGCGGCAGATACGCAGTATTTT. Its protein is CASSLSTSGGAADTQYF.

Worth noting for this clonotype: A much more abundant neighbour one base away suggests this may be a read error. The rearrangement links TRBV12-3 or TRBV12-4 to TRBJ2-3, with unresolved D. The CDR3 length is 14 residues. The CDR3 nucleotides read TGTGCCCGCAGCTCAGGTTTTAGCACAGATACGCAGTATTTT. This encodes CARSSGFSTDTQYF.

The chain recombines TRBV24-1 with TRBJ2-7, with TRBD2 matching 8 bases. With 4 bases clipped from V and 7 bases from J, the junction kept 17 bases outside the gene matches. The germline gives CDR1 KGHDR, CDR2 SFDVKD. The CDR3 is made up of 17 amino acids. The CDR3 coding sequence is TGTGCCACCAGTGACCTTAGTGGGGCGGGGGGAAGGAATGAGCAGTACTTC. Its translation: CATSDLSGAGGRNEQYF.

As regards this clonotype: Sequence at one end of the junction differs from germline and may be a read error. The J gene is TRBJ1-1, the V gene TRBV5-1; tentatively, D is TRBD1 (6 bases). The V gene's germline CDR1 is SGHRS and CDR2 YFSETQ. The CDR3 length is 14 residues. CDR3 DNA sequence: TGCGCCAGCAGCTTTCAACAGGGAGACACTGAGGCTTTCTTT. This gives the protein CASSFQQGDTEAFF.

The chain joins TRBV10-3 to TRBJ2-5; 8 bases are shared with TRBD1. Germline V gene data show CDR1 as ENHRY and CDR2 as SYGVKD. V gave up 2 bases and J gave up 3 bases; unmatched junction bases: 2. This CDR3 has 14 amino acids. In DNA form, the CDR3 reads TGTGCCATCAGTGAGGGACAGGGAGAAGAGACCCAGTACTTC. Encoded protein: CAISEGQGEETQYF.

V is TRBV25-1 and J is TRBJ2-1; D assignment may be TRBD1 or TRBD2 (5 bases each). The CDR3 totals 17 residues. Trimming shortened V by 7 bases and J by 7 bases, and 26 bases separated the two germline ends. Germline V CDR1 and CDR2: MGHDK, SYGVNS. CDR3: CASIFTPGRARWNEQFF. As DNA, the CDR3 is TGTGCCAGCATCTTCACACCGGGACGAGCCCGTTGGAATGAGCAGTTCTTC.

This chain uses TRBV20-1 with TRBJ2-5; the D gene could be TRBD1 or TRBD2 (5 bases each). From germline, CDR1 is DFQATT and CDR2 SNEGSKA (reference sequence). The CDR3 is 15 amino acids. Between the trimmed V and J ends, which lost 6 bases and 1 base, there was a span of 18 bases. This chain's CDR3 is CSADRGGGPQETQYF. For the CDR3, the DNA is TGCAGTGCGGACCGAGGTGGGGGACCCCAAGAGACCCAGTACTTC.

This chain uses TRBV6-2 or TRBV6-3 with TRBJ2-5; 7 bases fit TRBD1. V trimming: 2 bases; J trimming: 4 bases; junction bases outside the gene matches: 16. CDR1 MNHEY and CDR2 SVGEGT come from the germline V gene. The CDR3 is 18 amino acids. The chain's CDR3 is CASSYAGTAEEPGETQYF. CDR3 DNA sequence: TGTGCCAGCAGTTACGCCGGGACAGCCGAGGAACCGGGAGAGACCCAGTACTTC.

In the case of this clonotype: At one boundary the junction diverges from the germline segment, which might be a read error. In DNA form, the CDR3 reads TGTGCCAGCAGCCAACCCAGCGGGGGGGCGGATACGCAGTATTTT. It translates to CASSQPSGGADTQYF. The rearrangement joins TRBV5-1 to TRBJ2-3; 10 bases are shared with TRBD2. The CDR3 length is 15 residues. In germline, CDR1 is SGHRS, CDR2 YFSETQ.

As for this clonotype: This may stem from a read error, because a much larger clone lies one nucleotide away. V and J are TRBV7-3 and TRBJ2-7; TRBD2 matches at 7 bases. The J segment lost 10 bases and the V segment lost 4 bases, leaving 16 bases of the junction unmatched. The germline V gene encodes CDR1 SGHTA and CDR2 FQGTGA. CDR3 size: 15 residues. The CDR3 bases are TGTGCCAGCAGCTCAAGCGGGACGGAGGAGGGAAGACAGTACTTC. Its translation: CASSSSGTEEGRQYF.

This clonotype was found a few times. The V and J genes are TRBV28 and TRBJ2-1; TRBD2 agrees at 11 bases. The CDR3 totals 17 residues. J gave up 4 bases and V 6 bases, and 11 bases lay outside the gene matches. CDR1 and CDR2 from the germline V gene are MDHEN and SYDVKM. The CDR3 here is CASSSDSGRADYNEQFF. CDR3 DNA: TGTGCCAGCAGCTCAGATAGCGGGAGGGCGGATTACAATGAGCAGTTCTTC. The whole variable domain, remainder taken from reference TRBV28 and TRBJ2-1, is DVKVTQSSRYLVKRTGEKVFLECVQDMDHENMFWYRQDPGLGLRLIYFSYDVKMKEKGDIPEGYSVSREKKERFSLILESASTNQTSMYLCASSSDSGRADYNEQFFGPGTRLTVL.

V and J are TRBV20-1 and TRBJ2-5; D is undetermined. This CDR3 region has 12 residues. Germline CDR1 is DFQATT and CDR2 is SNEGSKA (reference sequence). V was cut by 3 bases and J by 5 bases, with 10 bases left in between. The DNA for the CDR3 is TGCAGTGCTAGCGGACCCGGGGAGACCCAGTACTTC. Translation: CSASGPGETQYF.

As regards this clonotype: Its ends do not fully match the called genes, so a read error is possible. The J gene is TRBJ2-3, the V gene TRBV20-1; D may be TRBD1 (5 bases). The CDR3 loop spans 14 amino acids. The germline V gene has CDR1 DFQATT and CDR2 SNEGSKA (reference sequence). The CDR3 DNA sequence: TGCAGTGCTCGAGAACCTTGGGGCACAGATATGCAGTATTTT. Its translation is CSAREPWGTDMQYF.

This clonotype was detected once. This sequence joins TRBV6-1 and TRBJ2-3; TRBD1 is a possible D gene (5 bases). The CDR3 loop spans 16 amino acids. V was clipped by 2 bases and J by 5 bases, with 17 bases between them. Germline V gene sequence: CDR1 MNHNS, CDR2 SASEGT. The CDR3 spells CASSENVAGLQDTQYF. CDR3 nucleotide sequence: TGTGCCAGCAGTGAAAATGTGGCAGGGTTACAAGATACGCAGTATTTT.

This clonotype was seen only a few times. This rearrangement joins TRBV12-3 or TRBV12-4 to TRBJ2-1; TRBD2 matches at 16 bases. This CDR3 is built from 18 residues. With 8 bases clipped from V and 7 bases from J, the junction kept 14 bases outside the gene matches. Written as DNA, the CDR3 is TGTGCCAGCGGGACTAGCGGGAGGGCCCTCGGGAGTAGGAATGAGCAGTTCTTC. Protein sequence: CASGTSGRALGSRNEQFF.

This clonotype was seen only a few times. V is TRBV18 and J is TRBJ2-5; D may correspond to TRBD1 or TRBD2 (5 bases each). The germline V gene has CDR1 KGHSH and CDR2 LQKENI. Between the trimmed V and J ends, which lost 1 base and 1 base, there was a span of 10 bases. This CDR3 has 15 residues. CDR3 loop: CASSPQRDLQETQYF. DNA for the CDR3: TGTGCCAGCTCACCACAAAGGGACCTCCAAGAGACCCAGTACTTC.

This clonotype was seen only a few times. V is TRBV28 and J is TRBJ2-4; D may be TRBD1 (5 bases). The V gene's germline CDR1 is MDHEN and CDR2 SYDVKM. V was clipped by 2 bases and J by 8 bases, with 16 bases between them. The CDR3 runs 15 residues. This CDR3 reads CASSLMDNQWDIQYF. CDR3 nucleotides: TGTGCCAGCAGTTTAATGGACAACCAATGGGACATTCAGTACTTC.

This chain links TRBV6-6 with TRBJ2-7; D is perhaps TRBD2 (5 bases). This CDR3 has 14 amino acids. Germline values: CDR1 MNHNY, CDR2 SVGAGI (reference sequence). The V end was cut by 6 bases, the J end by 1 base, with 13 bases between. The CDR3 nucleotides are TGTGCCAGCAGGTCTACCGGGATTTCCTACGAGCAGTACTTC. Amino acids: CASRSTGISYEQYF.